The clone carrying this TCR beta chain has just a few counts. This record comes from a study of response to subunit inactivated influenza vaccine. Germline V lookup: CDR1 MGHRA, CDR2 YSYEKL. This CDR3 is built from 18 residues. Trimming took 4 bases from V and 1 from J; bases not matched to a gene: 16. From the RT-PCR reads, TCRdb called clonotypes with MiXCR, one entry per CDR3 protein. Counted here are fewer than 700,000 distinct CDR3 sequences, around 13% occurring once; the ten biggest clones make up about an eighth. The rearrangement joins TRBV4-1 to TRBJ2-7; 7 positions match TRBD1. This sequence was found in a man aged 45 to 65 who received an inactivated influenza vaccine. The source material was PBMCs from blood, sampled 35 to 45 days after vaccination. The CDR3 reads CASSPEAIRWDRSYEQYF. The CDR3 DNA follows: TGCGCCAGCAGCCCTGAGGCGATAAGGTGGGACAGATCCTACGAGCAGTACTTC.